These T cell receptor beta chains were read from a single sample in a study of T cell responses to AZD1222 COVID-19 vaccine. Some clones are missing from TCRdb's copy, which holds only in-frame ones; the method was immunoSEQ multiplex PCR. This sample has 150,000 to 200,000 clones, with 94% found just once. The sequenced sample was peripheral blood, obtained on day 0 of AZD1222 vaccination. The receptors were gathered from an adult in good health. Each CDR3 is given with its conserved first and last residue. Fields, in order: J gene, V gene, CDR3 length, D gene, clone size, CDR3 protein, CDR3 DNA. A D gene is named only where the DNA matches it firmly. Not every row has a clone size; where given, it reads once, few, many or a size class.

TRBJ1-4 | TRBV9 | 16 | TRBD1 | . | CASSKRSGTDHEKLFF | TGTGCCAGCAGTAAACGTTCCGGGACAGACCATGAAAAACTGTTTTTT
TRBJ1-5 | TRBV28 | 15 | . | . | CASSSGSFGNQPQHF | TGTGCCAGCAGTTCGGGCTCCTTTGGGAATCAGCCCCAGCATTTT
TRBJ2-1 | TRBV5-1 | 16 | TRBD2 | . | CASSWGLAGGSNEQFF | TGCGCCAGCAGCTGGGGACTAGCGGGAGGAAGCAATGAGCAGTTCTTC
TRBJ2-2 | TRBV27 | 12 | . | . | CASSLSHGELFF | TGTGCCAGCAGTTTATCACACGGGGAGCTGTTTTTT
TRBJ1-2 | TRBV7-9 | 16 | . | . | CASSLVPRSRNYGYTF | TGTGCCAGCAGCTTAGTTCCCCGAAGTAGAAACTATGGCTACACCTTC
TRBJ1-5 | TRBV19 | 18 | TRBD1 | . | CASSLGTGSRLGNQPQHF | TGTGCCAGTAGCCTAGGGACAGGGAGCCGTCTCGGCAATCAGCCCCAGCATTTT
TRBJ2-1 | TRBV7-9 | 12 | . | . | CASSFSGLEQFF | TGTGCCAGCAGCTTTTCTGGCCTCGAGCAGTTCTTC
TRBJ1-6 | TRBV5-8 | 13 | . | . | CASSLGVNSPLHF | TGTGCCAGCAGCTTGGGAGTTAATTCACCCCTCCACTTT
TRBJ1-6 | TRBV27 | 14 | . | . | CASSSGGVPSGLHF | TGTGCCAGCAGCTCAGGCGGGGTCCCTTCAGGCCTCCACTTT
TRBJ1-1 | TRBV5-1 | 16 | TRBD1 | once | CASSPYRGLGGTEAFF | TGCGCCAGCAGTCCTTACAGGGGGCTGGGGGGAACTGAAGCTTTCTTT
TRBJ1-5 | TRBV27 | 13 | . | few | CASRPSPSWPQHF | TGTGCCAGCAGACCCTCCCCATCATGGCCCCAGCATTTT
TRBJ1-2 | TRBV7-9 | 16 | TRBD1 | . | CASSPRGQGGSYGYTF | TGTGCCAGCAGCCCCCGGGGACAGGGGGGAAGCTATGGCTACACCTTC
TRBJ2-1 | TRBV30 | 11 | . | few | CAWSPYNEQFF | TGTGCCTGGAGCCCCTACAATGAGCAGTTCTTC
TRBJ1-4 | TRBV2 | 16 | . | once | CASSFEYSAGSEKLFF | TGTGCCAGCAGTTTCGAGTACTCCGCCGGGAGTGAAAAACTGTTTTTT
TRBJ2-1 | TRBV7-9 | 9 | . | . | CASSDQEFF | TGTGCCAGCAGCGACCAGGAGTTCTTC
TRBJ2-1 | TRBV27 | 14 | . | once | CASSLRRSYNEQFF | TGTGCCAGCAGTTTACGGAGATCCTACAATGAGCAGTTCTTC
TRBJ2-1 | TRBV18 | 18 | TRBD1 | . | CASSQTPQGQILYNEQFF | TGTGCCAGCTCACAAACCCCTCAGGGACAGATCTTATACAATGAGCAGTTCTTC
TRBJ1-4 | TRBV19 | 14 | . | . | CASKGGRLTGKLFF | TGTGCCAGTAAGGGGGGGCGCCTTACGGGAAAACTGTTTTTT
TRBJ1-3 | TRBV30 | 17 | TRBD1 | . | CAWSNRGRGLSGNTIYF | TGTGCCTGGAGTAACAGGGGAAGGGGCCTCTCTGGAAACACCATATATTTT
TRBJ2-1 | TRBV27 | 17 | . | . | CASSRVYLPGARNEQFF | TGTGCCAGCAGTCGAGTCTATTTGCCCGGGGCCCGCAATGAGCAGTTCTTC
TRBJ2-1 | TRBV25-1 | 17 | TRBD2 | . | CASSVTSGRGHTNEQFF | TGTGCCAGCAGTGTGACTAGCGGGAGAGGCCATACAAATGAGCAGTTCTTC
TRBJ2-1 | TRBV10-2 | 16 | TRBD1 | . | CASREPGQGENNEQFF | TGCGCCAGCAGAGAACCCGGACAGGGCGAAAACAATGAGCAGTTCTTC
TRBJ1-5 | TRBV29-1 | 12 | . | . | CSVGRGNQPQHF | TGCAGCGTTGGTCGGGGGAATCAGCCCCAGCATTTT
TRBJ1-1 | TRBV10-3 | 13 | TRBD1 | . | CAITGTGTTEAFF | TGTGCCATCACTGGGACAGGAACCACTGAAGCTTTCTTT
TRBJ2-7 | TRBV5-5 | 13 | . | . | CASSRTQDYEQYF | TGTGCCAGCAGCCGAACACAGGACTACGAGCAGTACTTC
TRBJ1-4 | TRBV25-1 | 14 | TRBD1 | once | CASGDRVLGEKLFF | TGTGCCAGCGGGGACAGGGTGTTGGGTGAAAAACTGTTTTTT
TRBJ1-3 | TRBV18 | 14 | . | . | CASSPSGAGNTIYF | TGTGCCAGCTCACCATCAGGGGCTGGAAACACCATATATTTT
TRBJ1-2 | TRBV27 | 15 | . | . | CASSGIGQRFYGYTF | TGTGCCAGCAGTGGGATTGGACAGCGCTTCTATGGCTACACCTTC
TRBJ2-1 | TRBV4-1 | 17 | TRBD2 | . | CASSQGLAGSLSNEQFF | TGCGCCAGCAGCCAAGGACTAGCGGGATCCCTTTCCAATGAGCAGTTCTTC
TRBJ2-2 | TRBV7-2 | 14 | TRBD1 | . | CASSQQGTIGELFF | TGTGCCAGCAGCCAACAGGGGACGATCGGGGAGCTGTTTTTT
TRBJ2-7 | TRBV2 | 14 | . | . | CASSGRTQITEQYF | TGTGCCAGCAGTGGGAGGACTCAAATTACCGAGCAGTACTTC
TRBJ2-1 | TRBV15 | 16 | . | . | CATSRERGGAYNEQFF | TGTGCCACCAGCAGAGAACGGGGAGGTGCCTACAATGAGCAGTTCTTC
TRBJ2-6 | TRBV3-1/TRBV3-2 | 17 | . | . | CASSQERRSSGANVLTF | TGTGCCAGCAGCCAGGAAAGGCGGTCCTCTGGGGCCAACGTCCTGACTTTC
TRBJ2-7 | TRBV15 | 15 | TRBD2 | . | CATSRDPGGVYEQYF | TGTGCCACCAGCAGAGATCCGGGAGGCGTCTACGAGCAGTACTTC
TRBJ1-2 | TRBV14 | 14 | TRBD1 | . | CASSPTGGGYGYTF | TGTGCCAGCAGCCCAACAGGGGGGGGATATGGCTACACCTTC
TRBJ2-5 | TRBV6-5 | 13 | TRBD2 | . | CASSSGRGETQYF | TGTGCCAGCTCGAGCGGGAGAGGAGAGACCCAGTACTTC
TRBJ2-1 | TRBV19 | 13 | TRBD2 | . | CASSNGRAGEQFF | TGTGCCAGTAGTAACGGGAGGGCCGGTGAGCAGTTCTTC
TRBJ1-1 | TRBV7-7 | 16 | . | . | CASSPGRDLGDTEAFF | TGTGCCAGCAGCCCCGGGCGGGACCTCGGGGACACTGAAGCTTTCTTT
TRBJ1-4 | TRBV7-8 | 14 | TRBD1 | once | CASSWTGQNEKLFF | TGTGCCAGCAGCTGGACAGGGCAGAATGAAAAACTGTTTTTT
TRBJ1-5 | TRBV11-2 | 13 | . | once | CASSSDRNQPQHF | TGTGCCAGCAGCTCGGACAGAAATCAGCCCCAGCATTTT
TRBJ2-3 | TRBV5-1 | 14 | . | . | CASSLSGFSDTQYF | TGCGCCAGCAGCCTTAGCGGTTTTTCAGATACGCAGTATTTT
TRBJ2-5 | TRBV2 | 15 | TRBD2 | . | CASRQLAGAGETQYF | TGTGCCAGCAGGCAACTAGCGGGAGCGGGGGAGACCCAGTACTTC
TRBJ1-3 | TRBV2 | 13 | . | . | CASTTGSGNTIYF | TGTGCCAGCACGACGGGCTCTGGAAACACCATATATTTT
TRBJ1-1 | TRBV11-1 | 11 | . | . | CASSLEHPASF | TGTGCCAGCAGCTTAGAACATCCGGCATCCTTT